This TCR beta chain is drawn from a study of T cells in Graves' hyperthyroidism and ophthalmopathy (dated by TCRdb to the late 2010s). Broadly, across the study: Peripheral blood was collected at initial diagnosis, before any treatment. TCR V-J signatures able to tell the groups apart were searched for in a discovery cohort of more than 90 patients, of whom fewer than 45 had Graves' ophthalmopathy and some 60 had stable Graves' hyperthyroidism. Prospective prediction of ophthalmopathy was tested in an independent validation cohort of approximately 19 hyperthyroidism patients and some 17 patients who later progressed to ophthalmopathy. The 80 to 100 discovery patients were randomly divided into training and test sets at a 7:3 ratio. The study also compared thyroid tissue and blood T-cell repertoires from several Graves' hyperthyroidism patients. After sampling, hyperthyroidism patients received methimazole starting at 30 mg daily, and ophthalmopathy patients received high-dose intravenous methylprednisolone. According to the paper, TCR Vbeta CDR3 sequencing was carried out on 135 peripheral blood samples, which came from 40 to 45 ophthalmopathy, around 74 hyperthyroidism and roughly 17 progressor patients. Summary of the overall study and its limitations: No statistical method was used to set the sample size in advance, and investigators knew the group allocation. In validation, the model predicted progression to ophthalmopathy a median of about 6.8 months before onset, with approximately 68% sensitivity and nearly 75% specificity. A 13 V-J signature model separated ophthalmopathy from stable hyperthyroidism, with around 91% sensitivity and 81.08% specificity in cross-validation and 80%/75% in testing. Blood samples also contained most of the expanded thyroid clonotypes (frequency above 0.001), which suggests that blood repertoires may reflect thyroid immune responses.

Amplification of TCR beta CDR3 regions was carried out from RNA transcripts. For the first round of RT-PCR on the TCR CDR3, the HTBI primer set was used together with the Qiagen OneStep RT-PCR kit. The libraries were constructed in a second round of multiplex PCR and then size-selected and purified. Paired-end sequencing of the libraries was performed with 100 bp reads on an Illumina HiSeq2000. As for the original processing: SOAPnuke was used to process the raw data, with reads discarded if the reads contained adapters or uncalled bases, had a mean Phred below 15, or lacked an exact constant-primer or identifier match. COPE v1.2.5 was used to merge high-quality paired reads, and clonotypes were defined as unique nucleotide sequences. MiTCR v1.1 was used to align clonotypes to the IMGT TRBV, TRBD and TRBJ reference segments. Only V-J combinations with frequency above 0.0001, covering 99.2% of repertoires, were analysed. The TCS score was defined as F50 (clonal expansion) divided by E x V (chaos), with BLOSUM62-based TCRdist calculated between CDR3 peptides within each V-J. Welch's t-statistics and random forest reduced 450 to 600 V-J features to under 15, which were used in a naive Bayes classifier (R e1071). The public reads were reanalyzed by TCRdb: fastp trimming at Q25, MiXCR alignment, in-frame beta chains only. A single entry per CDR3 protein holds the most common genes and DNA from its merged rows. The authors' filters were not applied to this entry. This sample lists about 600,000 distinct CDR3 sequences; approximately 15% were detected once. The top ten constitute about 3.5% of the sample.

In the ophthalmopathy patients, disease was moderately to severely active, with a Clinical Activity Score of 3 or more, a NOSPECS grade of 4 or more, and a duration of less than 3 months. Any patient with an uncontrolled infection, another autoimmune disease, pregnancy or lactation was excluded. Diagnoses were based on clinical symptoms, serum thyroxine and TRAb, thyroid ultrasound and orbital computed tomography. PBMCs were separated from roughly 9.6 ml of fresh peripheral blood using Ficoll-Paque density gradient centrifugation. Total RNA was extracted with Trizol reagent, and quality was checked on an Agilent 2100 Bioanalyzer. As to this clonotype: What antigen it recognizes has not been identified. The input lacks base qualities; no much larger clone sits a single base away.

The junction shows trimming of 4 bases on V and 6 bases on J, and the gene matches do not reach 8 bases of it. Sequences DFQATT (CDR1) and SNEGSKA (CDR2) are obtained from the germline V gene (reference sequence). The CDR3, cysteine through phenylalanine, is 15 amino acids long. The sequence is cut down to CDR3 DNA, 45 bases in frame from base 1. This receptor was obtained from a middle-aged woman with Graves' ophthalmopathy. Here the chain combines TRBV20-1 and TRBJ2-2; TRBD2 agrees with 10 junctional bases. Material: blood. The CDR3 region reads CSAKSSGRRAGELFF. The bases read TGCAGTGCTAAATCTAGCGGGAGAAGGGCCGGGGAGCTGTTTTTT.